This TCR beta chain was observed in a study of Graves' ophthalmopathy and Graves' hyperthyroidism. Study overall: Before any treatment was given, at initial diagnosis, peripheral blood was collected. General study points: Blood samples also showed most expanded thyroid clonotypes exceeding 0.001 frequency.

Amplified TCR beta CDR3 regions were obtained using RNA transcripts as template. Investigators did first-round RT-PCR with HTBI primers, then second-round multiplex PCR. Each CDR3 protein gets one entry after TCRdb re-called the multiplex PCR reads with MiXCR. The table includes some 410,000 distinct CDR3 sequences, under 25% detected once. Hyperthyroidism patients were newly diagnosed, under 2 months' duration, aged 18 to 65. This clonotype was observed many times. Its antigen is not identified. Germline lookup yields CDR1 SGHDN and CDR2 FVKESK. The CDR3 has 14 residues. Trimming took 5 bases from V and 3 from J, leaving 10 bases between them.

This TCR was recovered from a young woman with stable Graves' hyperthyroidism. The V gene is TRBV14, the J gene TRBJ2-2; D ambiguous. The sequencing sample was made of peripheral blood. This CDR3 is CASSFALDTGELFF. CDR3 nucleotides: TGTGCCAGCAGCTTTGCCTTAGACACCGGGGAGCTGTTTTTT.